The clone carrying this T cell receptor (beta chain) was seen at least ten times. The source of the sample is a study of T cells in Graves' hyperthyroidism and ophthalmopathy. Blood was sampled at initial diagnosis of hyperthyroidism, prior to onset of any ophthalmopathy symptoms. TCR beta CDR3 regions were amplified from RNA transcripts. The HTBI set primed first-round TCR CDR3 RT-PCR. TCRdb called the multiplex PCR reads again in MiXCR, with one record for every CDR3 protein. In the table there are more than 550,000 distinct CDR3 sequences, 18% of which are singletons. CDR3 length: 16 amino acids. Germline-derived CDR1 and CDR2 are DFQATT and SNEGSKA (reference sequence). Losses at the gene ends were 0 bases for V and 4 bases for J; bases not matched to a gene: 10.

V and J are TRBV20-1 and TRBJ2-3; 7 bases map to TRBD2. The sequenced sample consisted of blood. The sequence came from a woman aged 45-65 years with Graves' hyperthyroidism that later progressed to Graves' ophthalmopathy. CDR3 DNA sequence: TGCAGTGCTAGAGAACCTATCGGACTAGTTTCAGATACGCAGTATTTT. Translating it yields CSAREPIGLVSDTQYF.